A single sample gave rise to the 19 T cell receptor beta chains below, sequenced in a study of T-cell memory formation after mild COVID-19. TCRdb fed the 5' RACE reads into MiXCR, producing one record per CDR3 protein. The sample consists of roughly 100,000 distinct CDR3 sequences, approximately 17% of them appearing once. Material: PBMCs or a T cell subset sorted from them (not recorded which). These receptors were obtained from an adult woman who had mild COVID-19 (a few samples of this study predate the infection). Cell type and time point are not known.

This clonotype showed up just a few times. The rearrangement joins TRBV29-1 to TRBJ2-1; TRBD1 agrees at 12 bases. V was pared by 3 bases and J by 7 bases, with 10 bases of the junction left unmatched. The CDR3 covers 16 residues. Germline-derived CDR1 and CDR2 are SQVTM and ANQGSEA. CDR3 region: CSVEGALGQGANEQFF. CDR3 nucleotides: TGCAGCGTTGAGGGGGCCTTGGGACAGGGGGCTAATGAGCAGTTCTTC.

The V gene is TRBV7-8, the J gene TRBJ2-7; 11 bases line up with TRBD2. Germline loops: CDR1 SGHVS, CDR2 FQNEAQ. This CDR3 has 13 amino acids. V trimming: 5 bases; J trimming: 6 bases; junction bases outside the gene matches: 3. The CDR3 sequence: CASSRGLAGEQYF. The CDR3 region has the DNA TGTGCCAGCAGCCGCGGACTAGCGGGCGAGCAGTACTTC.

Here the CDR3 reads CATSDPIQGYTF. The CDR3 DNA reads as TGTGCCACCAGTGACCCAATACAGGGCTACACCTTC. The chain is built from TRBV24-1 and TRBJ1-2; D is undetermined. Germline CDR1 and CDR2: KGHDR and SFDVKD. The CDR3 has 12 amino acids. The ends were cut back, 4 bases at V and 8 bases at J, with 10 bases in the middle.

In its sample, this clonotype was seen a few times. This chain links TRBV3-1 with TRBJ2-7, with D maybe TRBD2 (6 bases). The V and J ends lost 0 bases and 3 bases respectively, with 15 bases between them. CDR3 size: 16 residues. CDR1 LGHDT and CDR2 YNNKEL come from the germline V gene (reference sequence). The chain's CDR3 is CASSQEGYGRGYEQYF. In nucleotides, the CDR3 is TGTGCCAGCAGCCAAGAGGGATACGGGAGAGGCTACGAGCAGTACTTC.

This clonotype was counted only a few times. The V gene is TRBV6-5, the J gene TRBJ2-2; D perhaps matches TRBD2 (7 bases). The CDR3 length is 17 residues. V lost 5 bases and J lost 1, with 17 bases in between. Germline assignment: CDR1 MNHEY and CDR2 SVGAGI. CDR3 nucleotides: TGTGCCAGCAGTCCGCCGGGGGGCTGGCGGAACACCGGGGAGCTGTTTTTT. Protein: CASSPPGGWRNTGELFF.

This chain uses TRBV9 with TRBJ2-3; D perhaps matches TRBD1 (5 bases). Germline CDR1 is SGDLS and CDR2 is YYNGEE. Deletions cut 0 bases from V and 1 base from J, with 12 bases between. This CDR3 spans 16 amino acids. The CDR3 coding sequence is TGTGCCAGCAGCGTAGAAACCCTAGGGGGCACAGATACGCAGTATTTT. This sequence encodes CASSVETLGGTDTQYF.

The V call is TRBV2, the J call TRBJ2-2; D is perhaps TRBD1 (5 bases). Trimming left V 6 bases short and J 2 bases short, with 10 bases between. Germline lookup yields CDR1 SNHLY and CDR2 FYNNEI. There are 14 residues in the CDR3. The chain's CDR3 is CASSVRVNTGELFF. CDR3 sequence (DNA): TGTGCCAGCAGCGTCAGGGTTAACACCGGGGAGCTGTTTTTT.

This rearrangement joins TRBV6-1 to TRBJ2-7, with 7 nucleotides matching TRBD1. CDR1 and CDR2 from the germline V gene are MNHNS and SASEGT. The CDR3 extends over 15 amino acids. Losses at the gene ends were 0 bases for V and 7 bases for J; bases not matched to a gene: 9. DNA of the CDR3: TGTGCCAGCAGTGAAGCGTCAGGGGGATTGGGAGAGCAGTACTTC. Amino acids: CASSEASGGLGEQYF.

The chain carries TRBV4-1 and TRBJ1-1; D unclear. Deletions cut 0 bases from V and 4 bases from J, with 15 bases between. Germline V gene sequence: CDR1 MGHRA, CDR2 YSYEKL. This CDR3 contains 16 residues. The CDR3 coding sequence is TGCGCCAGCAGCCAAGAAAGGACCACTTTGGGCACTGAAGCTTTCTTT. Translation: CASSQERTTLGTEAFF.

This clonotype was seen more than once but under ten times. The chain links TRBV20-1 to TRBJ2-5; no definite D call. The V gene lost 3 bases and the J gene lost 4 bases, with 3 bases spanning the gap. CDR1 DFQATT and CDR2 SNEGSKA come from the germline V gene (reference sequence). This CDR3 spans 10 amino acids. In DNA form, the CDR3 reads TGCAGTGCTAGGAGAGAGACCCAGTACTTC. Translated: CSARRETQYF.

This clonotype was detected only a few times. The V call is TRBV7-8, the J call TRBJ2-7, with 7 bases fitting TRBD1. CDR3 length: 14 residues. V was pared by 4 bases and J by 3 bases, with 6 bases of the junction left unmatched. Germline V gives CDR1 SGHVS, CDR2 FQNEAQ. CDR3 DNA sequence: TGTGCCAGCAGCTCACGGGGACAGATCTACGAGCAGTACTTC. It is translated as CASSSRGQIYEQYF.

In its sample, this clonotype was seen a few times. V and J are TRBV4-2 and TRBJ1-2; no definite D call. Trimming left V 5 bases short and J 8 bases short, with 21 bases between. The CDR3 runs to 15 residues. Germline CDR1 reads LGHNA; CDR2 reads YNFKEQ. Here the CDR3 DNA reads TGTGCCAGCAGCTCAGGAGCTGCCGGCCTCGGCGGCTACACCTTC. It yields the protein CASSSGAAGLGGYTF.

The sample holds many counts of this clonotype. The chain combines TRBV6-5 with TRBJ2-7; D is possibly TRBD1 or TRBD2 (5 bases each). Between the trimmed V and J ends, which lost 2 bases and 0 bases, there was a span of 11 bases. The CDR3 has 15 amino acids. Germline loops: CDR1 MNHEY, CDR2 SVGAGI. In nucleotides, the CDR3 is TGTGCCAGCAGTTACAGGGACCCGACCTCCTACGAGCAGTACTTC. As protein: CASSYRDPTSYEQYF.

The chain combines TRBV29-1 with TRBJ2-7; D remains unclear. CDR1 is SQVTM, CDR2 ANQGSEA, per germline. The ends were cut back, 4 bases at V and 2 bases at J, with 12 bases in the middle. The CDR3 length is 13 residues. The CDR3 loop is CSVAHTETYEQYF. The CDR3 DNA reads TGCAGCGTTGCCCATACAGAGACCTACGAGCAGTACTTC.

This clonotype appeared a few times. V is TRBV7-9 and J is TRBJ1-2, with D unclear. Germline CDR1 reads SEHNR; CDR2 reads FQNEAQ (reference sequence). Trimming shortened V by 5 bases and J by 6 bases, and 7 bases separated the two germline ends. The CDR3 is 11 residues long. The CDR3 DNA follows: TGTGCCAGCAGCCATAGCGATGGCTACACCTTC. Residues: CASSHSDGYTF.

This clonotype has only a few counts. This sequence joins TRBV11-2 and TRBJ2-7; tentative D call: TRBD1 (5 bases). V lost 6 bases, J lost 3 bases, and 15 bases lay in between. The CDR3 loop spans 14 amino acids. Germline V gene data show CDR1 as SGHAT and CDR2 as FQNNGV. The CDR3 protein is CASSARTNYYEQYF. Written as DNA, the CDR3 is TGTGCCAGCAGTGCCAGGACAAACTACTACGAGCAGTACTTC.

This clonotype has only a few counts. The CDR3 protein is CATSRDRGGLNTEAFF. CDR3 bases: TGTGCCACCAGCAGAGATAGAGGGGGGTTGAACACTGAAGCTTTCTTT. This rearrangement joins TRBV15 to TRBJ1-1; possibly TRBD1 for D (6 bases). There are 16 residues in the CDR3. Germline V gives CDR1 LNHNV, CDR2 YYDKDF (reference sequence). V dropped 0 bases and J dropped 0 bases, with 11 bases sitting between them. The variable domain in full, with the rest retrieved from reference TRBV15 and TRBJ1-1, is DAMVIQNPRYQVTQFGKPVTLSCSQTLNHNVMYWYQQKSSQAPKLLFHYYDKDFNNEADTPDNFQSRRPNTSFCFLDIRSPGLGDTAMYLCATSRDRGGLNTEAFFGQGTRLTVV.

A few counts support this clonotype. This chain connects TRBV20-1 to TRBJ2-7; 10 nucleotides agree with TRBD2. Per the germline V gene, CDR1 is DFQATT and CDR2 is SNEGSKA (reference sequence). V was clipped by 5 bases and J by 0 bases; unmatched bases: 16. The length of the CDR3 is 18 residues. The CDR3 region has the DNA TGCAGTGCTCTCCTTTCGGTGACTAGCGGGCCAAGCTCCTACGAGCAGTACTTC. As protein: CSALLSVTSGPSSYEQYF.

This clonotype has only a few counts. The V and J genes are TRBV6-2 or TRBV6-3 and TRBJ1-1, with TRBD1 matching over 8 bases. CDR1 and CDR2 from the germline V gene are MNHEY and SVGEGT. The CDR3 runs 16 residues. The junction had 8 bases not matched to a gene; V was cut back by 0 bases and J by 5 bases. CDR3 in DNA: TGTGCCAGCAGTTACTCGAGAGACAGGGGAAGGACTGAAGCTTTCTTT. Its translation is CASSYSRDRGRTEAFF.